These 13 T cell receptor beta chains originate from one sample sequenced in a study of blood T cell repertoires in COVID-19. The repertoire was sequenced with immunoSEQ multiplex PCR; TCRdb's copy has only in-frame clones and lacks some. The sample records 150,000 to 200,000 clones, roughly 87% being singletons. The sample comprised peripheral blood. These receptors were taken from a human donor in a cohort sampled during active COVID-19.

The chain combines TRBV16 with TRBJ1-2; TRBD1 is a possible D gene (5 bases). Germline values: CDR1 KGHSY, CDR2 FQNENV. The CDR3 loop spans 12 amino acids. V was trimmed by 4 bases and J by 6 bases, leaving 9 bases between them. In nucleotides, the CDR3 is TGTGCCAGCAGCCGCGGGACTAATGGCTACACCTTC. Translated: CASSRGTNGYTF.

This clone occurred a few times. The chain carries TRBV2 and TRBJ2-1, with D uncertain. Germline loops: CDR1 SNHLY, CDR2 FYNNEI. The CDR3 loop spans 15 amino acids. V was pared by 4 bases and J by 5 bases, with 15 bases between. This CDR3 is CASSAGSRIDNEQFF. The CDR3 nucleotides are TGTGCCAGCAGTGCGGGTAGTCGAATTGACAATGAGCAGTTCTTC.

The gene calls are TRBV7-8 and TRBJ1-4, with D possibly matching TRBD1 (5 bases). Trimming shortened V by 1 base and J by 8 bases, and 17 bases separated the two germline ends. The germline V gene has CDR1 SGHVS and CDR2 FQNEAQ. The CDR3 length is 16 residues. The CDR3 bases are TGTGCCAGCAGCTTAGAAAGGTCAGGGTATGGGGAAAAACTGTTTTTT. It codes for CASSLERSGYGEKLFF.

The V gene is TRBV9, the J gene TRBJ2-7; D is uncertain. Germline CDR1 and CDR2: SGDLS and YYNGEE. This CDR3 region has 13 residues. Trimming cost V 0 bases and J 5 bases, with 9 bases left between them. The CDR3 nucleotides read TGTGCCAGCAGCGTAGGCAGTACCCACGAGCAGTACTTC. Protein sequence: CASSVGSTHEQYF.

This chain connects TRBV7-6 to TRBJ2-5; D unclear. This CDR3 region has 17 residues. CDR1 is SGHVS and CDR2 is FNYEAQ in the germline V gene. V was trimmed by 1 base and J by 1 base, leaving 16 bases between them. CDR3 sequence reads: CASSLVDREEPQETQYF. The CDR3 nucleotides are TGTGCCAGCAGCTTAGTGGATCGAGAGGAGCCCCAAGAGACCCAGTACTTC.

J is TRBJ2-5 and V is TRBV3-1 (or the pseudogene TRBV3-2); D uncertain. Per the germline V gene, CDR1 is LGHDT and CDR2 is YNNKEL (reference sequence). The CDR3 contains 15 residues. V was pared by 1 base and J by 4 bases, with 13 bases between. The CDR3 protein is CASSQGSFGTETQYF. For the CDR3, the DNA is TGTGCCAGCAGCCAAGGAAGCTTCGGTACAGAGACCCAGTACTTC.

The genes are TRBV5-4 and TRBJ2-7; 9 bases match TRBD2. The CDR3 runs 14 residues. After removal of 4 bases from V and 4 bases from J, the junction contained 6 bases not matched to a gene. The V gene's germline CDR1 is SGHNT and CDR2 YYREEE (reference sequence). The CDR3 nucleotides are TGTGCCAGCAGCATAGCGGGGGTGGGGTACGAGCAGTACTTC. Its protein product is CASSIAGVGYEQYF.

This clone was seen more than once but under ten times. The CDR3 DNA reads as TGTGCCAGCAGCACCGGGGGGGACACCTATGGCTACACCTTC. Protein product: CASSTGGDTYGYTF. The chain links TRBV5-6 to TRBJ1-2; perhaps TRBD1 as D (6 bases). CDR3 size: 14 residues. The germline gives CDR1 SGHDT, CDR2 YYEEEE. The V end was cut by 4 bases, the J end by 4 bases, with 14 bases between.

The V call is TRBV5-5, the J call TRBJ2-3, with D possibly matching TRBD2 (7 bases). The CDR3 runs to 15 residues. V gave up 0 bases and J gave up 8 bases, with 16 bases separating them. Germline V CDR1 and CDR2: SGHKS, YYEKEE (reference sequence). The CDR3 loop reads CASSLGTGGHGTQYF. The CDR3 region has the DNA TGTGCCAGCAGCTTGGGAACCGGGGGGCATGGTACGCAGTATTTT.

The rearrangement links TRBV19 to TRBJ2-1, with TRBD1 identical over 10 bases. Trimming at V came to 5 bases and at J to 4 bases, leaving 8 bases not matched to a gene. Germline loops: CDR1 LNHDA, CDR2 SQIVND (reference sequence). The CDR3 sequence is 16 residues long. The CDR3 spells CASSRQTGGGYNEQFF. The CDR3 bases are TGTGCCAGTAGTCGACAGACAGGGGGCGGATACAATGAGCAGTTCTTC.

The J gene is TRBJ1-6, the V gene TRBV5-1, with D uncertain. This CDR3 has 14 residues. V dropped 0 bases and J dropped 7 bases, with 8 bases sitting between them. Germline V gene sequence: CDR1 SGHRS, CDR2 YFSETQ. The CDR3 loop reads CASSLERRNSPLHF. CDR3 DNA: TGCGCCAGCAGCTTGGAACGCAGAAATTCACCCCTCCACTTT.

The chain carries TRBV15 and TRBJ1-3; D is possibly TRBD1 (6 bases). V lost 0 bases, J lost 0 bases, and 18 bases lay in between. Germline lookup yields CDR1 LNHNV and CDR2 YYDKDF (reference sequence). The CDR3 has 19 residues. The CDR3 DNA reads as TGTGCCACCAGCAGAGATGGTGGGGGCGGGAGTCCCTCTGGAAACACCATATATTTT. The encoded protein is CATSRDGGGGSPSGNTIYF.

The chain joins TRBV15 to TRBJ2-5, with 8 positions matching TRBD2. V lost 1 base, J lost 5 bases, and 12 bases stayed unmatched. The CDR3 totals 17 residues. Germline V gene lookup returns CDR1 LNHNV and CDR2 YYDKDF (reference sequence). The CDR3 DNA reads TGTGCCACCAGCAGAGGAGGTAGCGGGGCTATAGGGGAGACCCAGTACTTC. Protein product: CATSRGGSGAIGETQYF.